Listed below are T cell receptor beta chains from one sample, sequenced in a study of shared clonotypes between healthy human individuals. Here immunoSEQ multiplex PCR was the method, and the copy in TCRdb shows in-frame clones only, minus some. In the table there are about 2.4 million clones, approximately 93% of which are singletons. Sequencing used naive CD4+ T cells from PBMCs. Source of these receptors: a man between 18 and 35 years old in good health. Some clones in this sample may be carry-over from other donors' samples. Both conserved end residues are part of each CDR3. The D gene is left open where the match is weak. Clone size is not always given. Where it is, it says once, few, many or a class for expanded clones.

clone size: once; V gene: TRBV5-1; J gene: TRBJ1-1; D gene: -; CDR3 length: 15; CDR3 DNA: TGCGCCAGCAGCTTTTTGGAACAGGGGAACACTGAAGCTTTCTTT; CDR3 protein: CASSFLEQGNTEAFF
clone size: -; V gene: TRBV4-3; J gene: TRBJ2-1; D gene: -; CDR3 length: 17; CDR3 DNA: TGCGCCAGCAGCCAAGATAGGCGGCCCAATAACCCCAATGAGCAGTTCTTC; CDR3 protein: CASSQDRRPNNPNEQFF
clone size: -; V gene: TRBV29-1; J gene: TRBJ1-2; D gene: -; CDR3 length: 11; CDR3 DNA: TGCAGCGTCGCCGGGACCTATGGCTACACCTTC; CDR3 protein: CSVAGTYGYTF
clone size: -; V gene: TRBV28; J gene: TRBJ2-7; D gene: -; CDR3 length: 15; CDR3 DNA: TGTGCCAGCCGCACCCGTGGCGGCTACTCCTACGAGCAGTACTTC; CDR3 protein: CASRTRGGYSYEQYF
clone size: -; V gene: TRBV27; J gene: TRBJ2-1; D gene: -; CDR3 length: 16; CDR3 DNA: TGTGCCAGCAGTCGGACTATTCGGGGGCTATACAATGAGCAGTTCTTC; CDR3 protein: CASSRTIRGLYNEQFF
clone size: -; V gene: TRBV27; J gene: TRBJ1-2; D gene: TRBD1; CDR3 length: 18; CDR3 DNA: TGTGCCAGCAGTGCCAGGACAGGGACTTTCATCGGCCTCTATGGCTACACCTTC; CDR3 protein: CASSARTGTFIGLYGYTF
clone size: -; V gene: TRBV5-4; J gene: TRBJ2-3; D gene: -; CDR3 length: 14; CDR3 DNA: TGTGCCAGCAGCTTGCAGGGAAGCACAGATACGCAGTATTTT; CDR3 protein: CASSLQGSTDTQYF
clone size: -; V gene: TRBV5-1; J gene: TRBJ2-7; D gene: TRBD2; CDR3 length: 17; CDR3 DNA: TGCGCCAGCGCGACCGGGACTAGCGGGTCTATTTACTACGAGCAGTACTTC; CDR3 protein: CASATGTSGSIYYEQYF
clone size: -; V gene: TRBV5-4; J gene: TRBJ1-3; D gene: -; CDR3 length: 13; CDR3 DNA: TGTGCCAGCAGCCCGGGGGCTGAAAACACCATATATTTT; CDR3 protein: CASSPGAENTIYF
clone size: -; V gene: TRBV28; J gene: TRBJ1-1; D gene: -; CDR3 length: 12; CDR3 DNA: TGTGCCATTAGGCTCGGGGACACTGAAGCTTTCTTT; CDR3 protein: CAIRLGDTEAFF
clone size: -; V gene: TRBV6-1; J gene: TRBJ2-4; D gene: TRBD1; CDR3 length: 15; CDR3 DNA: TGTGCCAGCAGTGAGGACAGGATAACCAAAAACATTCAGTACTTC; CDR3 protein: CASSEDRITKNIQYF
clone size: -; V gene: TRBV28; J gene: TRBJ2-1; D gene: -; CDR3 length: 16; CDR3 DNA: TGTGCCAGCAGTGGGTCCGGGGCAGGGACCTTCAATGAGCAGTTCTTC; CDR3 protein: CASSGSGAGTFNEQFF
clone size: -; V gene: TRBV6-5; J gene: TRBJ2-7; D gene: -; CDR3 length: 16; CDR3 DNA: TGTGCCAGCAGTTACAGGGCCCCACAGGAGGGCAACGAGCAGTACTTC; CDR3 protein: CASSYRAPQEGNEQYF
clone size: -; V gene: TRBV5-4; J gene: TRBJ2-6; D gene: TRBD1; CDR3 length: 17; CDR3 DNA: TGTGCCAGCAGTCCCTTGACAGGGGGTACAGGGGCCAACGTCCTGACTTTC; CDR3 protein: CASSPLTGGTGANVLTF
clone size: -; V gene: TRBV19; J gene: TRBJ1-4; D gene: TRBD1; CDR3 length: 15; CDR3 DNA: TGTGCCAGTAGCACACGGACAGGGGACTCTGAAAAACTGTTTTTT; CDR3 protein: CASSTRTGDSEKLFF
clone size: few; V gene: TRBV7-9; J gene: TRBJ1-2; D gene: -; CDR3 length: 15; CDR3 DNA: TGTGCCAGCAGCTTAGAAAGCGGTGAGCTTTATGGCTACACCTTC; CDR3 protein: CASSLESGELYGYTF
clone size: -; V gene: TRBV5-1; J gene: TRBJ1-2; D gene: TRBD1; CDR3 length: 14; CDR3 DNA: TGCGCCAGCAGCTTGGGACAGGGAGTCAGTGGCTACACCTTC; CDR3 protein: CASSLGQGVSGYTF
clone size: once; V gene: TRBV19; J gene: TRBJ1-5; D gene: -; CDR3 length: 16; CDR3 DNA: TGTGCCAGTAGTATAGCCCGGGACACCAGCAATCAGCCCCAGCATTTT; CDR3 protein: CASSIARDTSNQPQHF
clone size: -; V gene: TRBV30; J gene: TRBJ1-6; D gene: -; CDR3 length: 14; CDR3 DNA: TGTGCCTGGAGGGAGTCGGGGATTAGATCACCCCTCCACTTT; CDR3 protein: CAWRESGIRSPLHF
clone size: -; V gene: TRBV29-1; J gene: TRBJ1-5; D gene: -; CDR3 length: 12; CDR3 DNA: TGCAGCGCCAGAGATAGCAATCAGCCCCAGCATTTT; CDR3 protein: CSARDSNQPQHF
clone size: -; V gene: TRBV5-5; J gene: TRBJ2-7; D gene: -; CDR3 length: 12; CDR3 DNA: TGTGCCAGCAGCCCATGGGCCTACGAGCAGTACTTC; CDR3 protein: CASSPWAYEQYF
clone size: -; V gene: TRBV9; J gene: TRBJ2-7; D gene: TRBD2; CDR3 length: 13; CDR3 DNA: TGTGCCAGCAGCGTTCGACCGGGGGGAGAGCAGTACTTC; CDR3 protein: CASSVRPGGEQYF
clone size: -; V gene: TRBV19; J gene: TRBJ2-1; D gene: TRBD2; CDR3 length: 18; CDR3 DNA: TGTGCCAGTAGCTCGCCCGGACTAGCGGGAGTGCTTTACGATGAGCAGTTCTTC; CDR3 protein: CASSSPGLAGVLYDEQFF
clone size: -; V gene: TRBV25-1; J gene: TRBJ2-1; D gene: -; CDR3 length: 13; CDR3 DNA: TGTGCCAGCACTAGGGCCTCCTACAATGAGCAGTTCTTC; CDR3 protein: CASTRASYNEQFF